A selection of T cell receptor beta chains follows, all from one sample in a study of T cell clusters in autoimmune cytopenias. TCRdb reprocessed the multiplex PCR reads, keeping one entry per CDR3 protein, no DNA. In all, the sample yields thousands of distinct CDR3 sequences. The sequenced sample consisted of peripheral blood. The receptors were sampled from a human donor with an autoimmune cytopenia or autoimmune hepatitis (not recorded which). The CDR3 runs from the conserved cysteine through the conserved F or W. Size values are once, few and many counts, or a class for expanded clones, and some rows have none.

cdr3_aa j_call v_call clone_size
CASSAEGTGFEAFF TRBJ1-1 TRBV11-1 medium-sized
CATRGGGGSYNSPLHF TRBJ1-6 TRBV19 medium-sized
CATTAGTGPFYYGYTF TRBJ1-2 TRBV10-3 -
CSAGTSGREDTQYF TRBJ2-3 TRBV29-1 medium-sized
CASSYGVGYGYTF TRBJ1-2 TRBV6-6 medium-sized
CSAPRGQVFNEQFF TRBJ2-1 TRBV20-1 -
CASSANTGTGGGEKLFF TRBJ1-4 TRBV7-9 -
CSVVQGNLNYGYTF TRBJ1-2 TRBV29-1 medium-sized
CAISNGTGNQPQHF TRBJ1-5 TRBV6-5 -
CASSANRGFRSSAEAFF TRBJ1-1 TRBV12-3/TRBV12-4 -
CASSLGGTYEKLFF TRBJ1-4 TRBV5-5 medium-sized
CASSLGTGSSNSPLHF TRBJ1-6 TRBV7-9 -
CASSLRPPDNEQFF TRBJ2-1 TRBV5-6 medium-sized
CSAPPRTGGSYEQYF TRBJ2-7 TRBV20-1 -
CASSSDSGGAGNEQFF TRBJ2-1 TRBV28 -
CAWAPWMGSSYNEQFF TRBJ2-1 TRBV30 medium-sized
CASSPERDNSPLHF TRBJ1-6 TRBV13 -
CASSPTERRDTGELFF TRBJ2-2 TRBV6-5 medium-sized
CASSLSWSSYEQYF TRBJ2-7 TRBV27 medium-sized
CASSQGAEAFF TRBJ1-1 TRBV6-2/TRBV6-3 -
CASSGTSEYNEQFF TRBJ2-1 TRBV6-5 medium-sized
CATSQDLSNQPQHF TRBJ1-5 TRBV15 medium-sized
CASSMGAKNIQYF TRBJ2-4 TRBV6-1 medium-sized
CSAREPGLPDAYNEQFF TRBJ2-1 TRBV20-1 -
CASSPTLQWGGEKLFF TRBJ1-4 TRBV19 medium-sized
CASRDTGKRPSTGELFF TRBJ2-2 TRBV7-9 -
CASSYTPPEREKLFF TRBJ1-4 TRBV6-6 medium-sized
CASSWSAGELFF TRBJ2-2 TRBV12-3/TRBV12-4 medium-sized
CASSQVPGVYEQYF TRBJ2-7 TRBV4-2 -
CSARDETSGLYEQYF TRBJ2-7 TRBV20-1 -
CASSPLAGVGSQETQYF TRBJ2-5 TRBV7-6 -
CASSLVGRKAFF TRBJ1-1 TRBV7-2 -
CASGWSGSNQPQHF TRBJ1-5 TRBV19 medium-sized
CASSLRGGTGLQETQYF TRBJ2-5 TRBV27 -
CASSLLQGDYEQYF TRBJ2-7 TRBV7-9 -
CASSYPGSGNTQYF TRBJ2-3 TRBV6-2/TRBV6-3 medium-sized
CSVEGGTSGADTQYF TRBJ2-3 TRBV29-1 large
CSARKQGADSTEAFF TRBJ1-1 TRBV20-1 -
CASSQGGFYGYTF TRBJ1-2 TRBV14 -
CASSYCSDIPSCKKYF TRBJ2-4 TRBV6-2/TRBV6-3 -
CASSGQGLGGYTF TRBJ1-2 TRBV5-4 -
CASSHGGAASGNTIYF TRBJ1-3 TRBV7-2 -
CSAQTGGGEKLFF TRBJ1-4 TRBV20-1 -
CASSPLDSTDTQYF TRBJ2-3 TRBV18 medium-sized
CASSLASSGSSYEQYF TRBJ2-7 TRBV11-1 medium-sized
CASSPGSSYNEQFF TRBJ2-1 TRBV5-5 medium-sized
CASSLQGPYNEQFF TRBJ2-1 TRBV5-4 medium-sized
CASSLGRNTQYF TRBJ2-3 TRBV12-3/TRBV12-4 medium-sized
CASSLRTGNTEAFF TRBJ1-1 TRBV11-1 -
CASIPGLAVTDTQYF TRBJ2-3 TRBV5-1 medium-sized
CSARDLRYGYTF TRBJ1-2 TRBV20-1 -
CASRDRGSNQPQHF TRBJ1-5 TRBV12-3/TRBV12-4 medium-sized
CASSLVLRDRDYEQYF TRBJ2-7 TRBV7-9 -
CASSPLSLHETQYF TRBJ2-5 TRBV18 medium-sized
CSVSPGTGDEQYF TRBJ2-7 TRBV29-1 -
CSAWDSSYNEQFF TRBJ2-1 TRBV20-1 medium-sized
CASSWHLNREANYGYTF TRBJ1-2 TRBV6-5 medium-sized
CASSSTGAGGYTF TRBJ1-2 TRBV6-5 medium-sized
CASSERLPGYGYTF TRBJ1-2 TRBV6-1 -